This note documents a single TCR beta chain sequence. Antigen unknown. The CDR3 runs to 19 residues. V shed 1 base and J 2 bases; nucleotides not matched to a gene: 8. The germline V gene has CDR1 SGHTA and CDR2 FQGNSA. This entry is derived from a study of cytomegalovirus exposure and HLA in healthy donors. General study points: Within the 100 to 150 validation repertoires, first-cohort TCR clusters tended to co-occur, according to a later analysis.

The assay was immunoSEQ multiplex PCR, and TCRdb's table has in-frame clones only and misses some. The sample records 150,000 to 200,000 clones, approximately 86% being singletons. The sequence was collected from a man younger than 40 in good health and CMV-seropositive. The sample consisted of PBMCs. The chain has TRBV7-2 and TRBJ2-1; TRBD2 matches 13 bases. The CDR3 coding sequence is TGTGCCAGCAGCTTAGTAGGCACTAGCGGGGGGGCCACCTACAATGAGCAGTTCTTC. Its protein is CASSLVGTSGGATYNEQFF.